This TCR beta chain originates from a study of shared clonotypes between healthy human individuals. Study summary: Donors, aged 18 to 49, were two women and a few men.

The method was immunoSEQ multiplex PCR; TCRdb's version includes in-frame clones alone and lacks a portion of them. Of 550,000 to 600,000 clones in the sample, roughly 98% were seen once. Naive CD8 populations comprised CD45RO-negative cells positively selected for CCR7, excluding terminally differentiated effector memory CD45RA+ cells. General study findings and limits: Shared clonotypes across all four donors exceeded non-shared ones in generation probability. The low donor count limited represented genetic and exposure-history diversity.

To note about this clone: Antigen unknown.

The length of the CDR3 is 15 residues. The V gene end was trimmed by 5 bases and the J gene end by 2 bases; junction bases not matched to a gene: 8. The germline CDR1 and CDR2 sequences are SGHAT and FQNNGV. Specimen: naive CD8+ T cells sorted from blood. This rearrangement joins TRBV11-2 to TRBJ2-7, with TRBD2 matching 8 bases. This sequence was found in a man under 40 in good health. In nucleotides, the CDR3 is TGTGCCAGCAGCATCCAACTAGCGGACCCCTACGAGCAGTACTTC. It translates to CASSIQLADPYEQYF. Full variable domain (outside the CDR3, taken from reference TRBV11-2 and TRBJ2-7): EAGVAQSPRYKIIEKRQSVAFWCNPISGHATLYWYQQILGQGPKLLIQFQNNGVVDDSQLPKDRFSAERLKGVDSTLKIQPAKLEDSAVYLCASSIQLADPYEQYFGPGTRLTVT.